A single T cell receptor beta chain is shown here with its context. TCR beta libraries were built with iRepertoire HTBI primers and Arm-PCR of CDR3 regions. MiXCR was run by TCRdb on the multiplex PCR reads, yielding one entry per CDR3 protein. The sample lists roughly 510,000 distinct CDR3 sequences, 15% to 20% seen once, with around 12% in the top ten. The data derive from a study of regulatory T cells in long-lasting Graves disease. Whole-study context: For under 3 months, newly diagnosed Graves' patients had been taking antithyroid drugs.

As to time point: newly diagnosed GD, antithyroid drugs for less than 3 months. PBMC RNA served as the TCR library source. The same sample was also used in a study of T cells in Graves' hyperthyroidism and ophthalmopathy. Turning to that study: A first-round RT-PCR of the TCR CDR3 used the HTBI primer set.

The TCR sequence derives from a man between 18 and 29 years old with Graves disease. The starting material was peripheral blood mononuclear cells (PBMCs), obtained at new diagnosis, from a patient treated with antithyroid drugs.

The CDR3 nucleotides read TGCAGTGCCACTCACCGGGAGCCCTACGAGCAGTACTTC. This gives the protein CSATHREPYEQYF. This chain uses TRBV20-1 with TRBJ2-7; weak D call: TRBD2 (6 bases). The V end was cut by 6 bases, the J end by 2 bases, with 14 bases between. Germline-derived CDR1 and CDR2 are DFQATT and SNEGSKA (reference sequence). CDR3 size: 13 residues.